This T cell receptor (beta chain) was identified during a study of siplizumab effects on memory and regulatory T cells. Study-level points and caveats: Naive T cells apparently outstripped memory cells in diversity and seemed major alloresponse contributors. Proof of suppressive function in proliferating Tregs from siplizumab cultures was not established. Unstimulated subsets accounted for the mapping of only a minor share of the clones that were alloreactive. Proliferating CD4+ or CD8+ clones, roughly 75-96% of them, lacked an assignable naive or memory phenotype.

The V end lost 3 bases, the J end lost 3 bases, and 9 bases lay between the germline ends. The CDR3 has 13 residues. Germline values: CDR1 LNHDA, CDR2 SQIVND (reference sequence). Sequencing was performed with immunoSEQ multiplex PCR; in TCRdb, only in-frame clones are kept and a portion is missing. The data contain 60,000 or so clones, 93% of them singletons. In the case of this clone: The antigen remains undetermined.

The J gene is TRBJ2-7, the V gene TRBV19; possibly TRBD1 for D (5 bases). The origin of this receptor is a human donor in good health. The sequenced sample was CD8+ T cells sorted from blood. CDR3 protein: CASSMLDSYEQYF. The CDR3 coding sequence is TGTGCCAGTAGTATGTTAGACAGCTACGAGCAGTACTTC.